Presented here are 11 T cell receptor beta chains from one specimen sequenced in a study of cytomegalovirus exposure and HLA in healthy donors. PCR involved 60 Vbeta and 13 Jbeta primers. Using immunoSEQ multiplex PCR, the repertoire was profiled, and TCRdb retains in-frame clones only, with some absent. Of about 180,000 clones listed, about 80% are singletons. The sequenced material came from PBMCs. Receptors originate from a man aged 35 to 55 in good health and CMV-seropositive.

This chain uses TRBV5-4 with TRBJ2-1; no firm D call. Between the trimmed V and J ends, which lost 0 bases and 5 bases, there was a span of 9 bases. CDR3 length: 14 residues. Germline CDR1 and CDR2: SGHNT and YYREEE (reference sequence). This CDR3 reads CASSLEPVNNEQFF. The CDR3, as DNA: TGTGCCAGCAGCTTGGAACCAGTTAACAATGAGCAGTTCTTC.

The rearrangement joins TRBV6-1 to TRBJ2-5; a possible D gene is TRBD1 (5 bases). Germline V gene lookup returns CDR1 MNHNS and CDR2 SASEGT. The CDR3 consists of 13 residues. V shed 8 bases and J shed 5 bases, with 15 bases lying between them. The CDR3 region is CASGATLGETQYF. Written as DNA, the CDR3 is TGTGCCAGCGGGGCCACTCTGGGGGAGACCCAGTACTTC.

The chain recombines TRBV6-1 with TRBJ2-1; 12 bases fit TRBD2. Losses at the gene ends were 7 bases for V and 8 bases for J; bases not matched to a gene: 9. From germline, CDR1 is MNHNS and CDR2 SASEGT. The CDR3 extends over 15 amino acids. DNA for the CDR3: TGTGCCAGCACCTCTCTAGCGGGAGGGAGTGATGAGCAGTTCTTC. Translated, it gives CASTSLAGGSDEQFF.

A word on this clone: The same CDR3 can be traced to other DNA sequences in this sample. The chain carries TRBV5-1 and TRBJ2-2, with D hard to call. The CDR3 has 14 amino acids. The V gene's germline CDR1 is SGHRS and CDR2 YFSETQ. The V end lost 0 bases, the J end lost 1 base, and 4 bases lay between the germline ends. CDR3 region: CASSLAGNTGELFF. DNA of the CDR3: TGCGCCAGCAGCTTGGCGGGGAACACCGGGGAGCTGTTTTTT.

The chain carries TRBV5-1 and TRBJ2-1; 7 bases map to TRBD2. The germline CDR1 and CDR2 sequences are SGHRS and YFSETQ. V shed 4 bases, J shed 5 bases, and the junction held 3 bases outside the gene matches. This CDR3 spans 13 amino acids. CDR3 sequence (DNA): TGCGCCAGCAGCCCCGGGACTAACAATGAGCAGTTCTTC. Translated, it gives CASSPGTNNEQFF.

The gene calls are TRBV18 and TRBJ1-3; 9 bases are shared with TRBD1. Germline CDR1 reads KGHSH; CDR2 reads LQKENI. The CDR3 is made up of 16 amino acids. The V gene end was trimmed by 5 bases and the J gene end by 0 bases; junction bases not matched to a gene: 5. CDR3 in DNA: TGTGCCAGCTCAGCTGGGACAGGGCCCTCTGGAAACACCATATATTTT. The encoded protein is CASSAGTGPSGNTIYF.

This clone turned up a few times. The chain couples TRBV4-1 to TRBJ2-2; possibly TRBD1 for D (5 bases). The germline CDR1 and CDR2 sequences are MGHRA and YSYEKL. The V end was cut by 1 base, the J end by 0 bases, with 12 bases between. The CDR3 totals 17 residues. CDR3 DNA sequence: TGCGCCAGCAGCCAAGGTGTTGCAGGGACGAACACCGGGGAGCTGTTTTTT. It is translated as CASSQGVAGTNTGELFF.

The CDR3 here is CASSVTAGTGINEQFF. In DNA form, the CDR3 reads TGTGCCAGCAGCGTCACAGCCGGGACAGGGATCAATGAGCAGTTCTTC. The J gene is TRBJ2-1, the V gene TRBV9; 9 bases map to TRBD1. This CDR3 spans 16 amino acids. The trim removed 2 bases at V and 6 bases at J, leaving 9 bases unmatched. Germline V CDR1 and CDR2: SGDLS, YYNGEE.

The gene calls are TRBV5-1 and TRBJ2-2; 12 bases are a match to TRBD2. The CDR3 contains 19 residues. J gave up 4 bases and V 4 bases, and 14 bases lay outside the gene matches. Germline values: CDR1 SGHRS, CDR2 YFSETQ. The DNA for the CDR3 is TGCGCCAGCAGCATACGCCTAGCGGGAGGGCCCAGAAGCACCGGGGAGCTGTTTTTT. Translating gives CASSIRLAGGPRSTGELFF.

This sequence joins TRBV5-6 and TRBJ2-6; 7 nucleotides align to TRBD1. V was clipped by 0 bases and J by 2 bases; unmatched bases: 5. Germline CDR1 is SGHDT and CDR2 is YYEEEE. The CDR3 is 17 amino acids. The CDR3 DNA sequence: TGTGCCAGCAGCTTGGACAGGGGATCAGCTGGGGCCAACGTCCTGACTTTC. Residues: CASSLDRGSAGANVLTF.

This chain joins TRBV30 and TRBJ1-5; D perhaps matches TRBD1 (5 bases). CDR1 and CDR2 from the germline V gene are GTSNPN and SVGIG (reference sequence). This CDR3 spans 16 amino acids. V lost 1 base and J lost 2, with 15 bases in between. The CDR3 is CAWSGPGQGGNQPQHF. The DNA of the CDR3 is TGTGCCTGGAGTGGACCCGGGCAGGGCGGCAATCAGCCCCAGCATTTT. Full variable domain (rest looked up from reference TRBV30 and TRBJ1-5): SQTIHQWPATLVQPVGSPLSLECTVEGTSNPNLYWYRQAAGRGLQLLFYSVGIGQISSEVPQNLSASRPQDRQFILSSKKLLLSDSGFYLCAWSGPGQGGNQPQHFGDGTRLSIL.